A selection of T cell receptor beta chains follows, all from one sample in a study of T cell responses to AZD1222 COVID-19 vaccine. This table comes from immunoSEQ multiplex PCR, and its TCRdb copy is limited to in-frame clones, with some not included. Counted here are 150,000 to 200,000 clones, 90% to 95% occurring once; the ten biggest clones make up roughly a tenth. Sequencing used peripheral blood, obtained on day 0 of AZD1222 vaccination. The receptors stem from an adult in good health. Both conserved end residues are part of each CDR3. The D gene is left open where the match is weak. Part of the rows lack a size; the others show once, few, many or a class for expanded clones.

D gene	V gene	clone size	J gene	CDR3 DNA	CDR3 protein
.	TRBV7-6	.	TRBJ1-4	TGTGCCAGCAGCTTAGCTGGAGGGGGAGGTGAAAAACTGTTTTTT	CASSLAGGGGEKLFF
.	TRBV29-1	.	TRBJ1-1	TGCAGCGTTGAAGCTGGCAGGGAAGCTTTCTTT	CSVEAGREAFF
.	TRBV19	.	TRBJ1-1	TGTGCCAGTACCCTGTGGAACAGTCCTGAAGCTTTCTTT	CASTLWNSPEAFF
.	TRBV4-1	.	TRBJ2-2	TGCGCCAGCAGCCAAGAATGGAGGGCCCTCGGCGGGGAGCTGTTTTTT	CASSQEWRALGGELFF
.	TRBV28	.	TRBJ2-2	TGTGCCAGCAGTTTACCCGGTTGGCGGGCCACCGGGGAGCTGTTTTTT	CASSLPGWRATGELFF
.	TRBV6-5	.	TRBJ1-4	TGTGCCAGCTCTCCGGGAGGGGGGGGAAAACTGTTTTTT	CASSPGGGGKLFF
.	TRBV9	.	TRBJ2-1	TGTGCCAGCAGCGCTTCGGGAACAGGCTTTTCGGAGCAGTTCTTC	CASSASGTGFSEQFF
.	TRBV25-1	.	TRBJ1-4	TGTGCCAGCAGTGAATCGGGACGCAGAGAGGAAAAACTGTTTTTT	CASSESGRREEKLFF
TRBD2	TRBV27	.	TRBJ2-1	TGTGCCAGCAGTCTCTATCTTAGCGGGAGAAGAATCAATGAGCAGTTCTTC	CASSLYLSGRRINEQFF
.	TRBV11-2	.	TRBJ2-2	TGTGCCAGCAGCTTACACTCCCAAGTAACCGGGGAGCTGTTTTTT	CASSLHSQVTGELFF
.	TRBV7-9	.	TRBJ1-2	TGTGCCAGCAGCTTAGCTTGGGATCCAGGCTATGGCTACACCTTC	CASSLAWDPGYGYTF
.	TRBV5-1	.	TRBJ1-3	TGCGCCAGCAGCTTGGGCGATGGAAACACCATATATTTT	CASSLGDGNTIYF
.	TRBV28	.	TRBJ1-6	TGTGCCAGCAGTTTAGGATCCACGAGCTCCTATAATTCACCCCTCCACTTT	CASSLGSTSSYNSPLHF
TRBD1	TRBV28	.	TRBJ2-7	TGTGCCAGCAGTGGGGACAGGGCCTACGAGCAGTACTTC	CASSGDRAYEQYF
.	TRBV18	.	TRBJ2-3	TGTGCCAGCTCATACGGCAGGGAGCGGGATACGCAGTATTTT	CASSYGRERDTQYF
TRBD2	TRBV5-4	.	TRBJ2-1	TGTGCCAGCAGCCCCAGCGGGGGCTACAATGAGCAGTTCTTC	CASSPSGGYNEQFF
.	TRBV30	.	TRBJ1-4	TGTGCCTGGAGTGTACTGGGGGGGAGTGAAAAACTGTTTTTT	CAWSVLGGSEKLFF
.	TRBV15	.	TRBJ1-6	TGTGCCACCAGCAGAGATAATTCACCCCTCCACTTT	CATSRDNSPLHF
.	TRBV21-1	.	TRBJ1-2	TGTGCCAGCAGCAGAAACAGGGGTAACTATGGCTACACCTTC	CASSRNRGNYGYTF
TRBD2	TRBV27	.	TRBJ2-1	TGTGCCAGCAGTACCCCAGCGGGAGGCTACAATGAGCAGTTCTTC	CASSTPAGGYNEQFF
TRBD1	TRBV24-1	once	TRBJ2-3	TGTGCCACCAGTAGACAGGGTTCAGATACGCAGTATTTT	CATSRQGSDTQYF
.	TRBV25-1	.	TRBJ1-1	TGTGCCAGCTGCCCCGGGTTGGAGAACACTGAAGCTTTCTTT	CASCPGLENTEAFF
.	TRBV27	.	TRBJ2-2	TGTGCCAGCAGTCCCACCCCGGGGGCAGGGTACTACGGGGAGCTGTTTTTT	CASSPTPGAGYYGELFF
.	TRBV28	.	TRBJ1-2	TGTGCCAGCAGTTGGTGGGGTGGCTACACCTTC	CASSWWGGYTF
.	TRBV30	.	TRBJ1-2	TGTGCCTGGAGTAGCCTTGGGGGCTCCGGTGGCTACACCTTC	CAWSSLGGSGGYTF
.	TRBV18	.	TRBJ2-5	TGTGCCAGCTCACCGTACAGGGACCAAGAGACCCAGTACTTC	CASSPYRDQETQYF
.	TRBV29-1	few	TRBJ2-1	TGCAGCTCAGGACATTCCGAGGCATCAGAGCAGTTCTTC	CSSGHSEASEQFF
TRBD1	TRBV7-2	.	TRBJ1-1	TGTGCCAGCAGCTCTGGACAGGGATTAGAAAAAGCTTTCTTT	CASSSGQGLEKAFF
.	TRBV18	.	TRBJ1-1	TGTGCCAGCTCACCACAGAGTCAGAACACTGAAGCTTTCTTT	CASSPQSQNTEAFF
.	TRBV2	.	TRBJ1-2	TGTGCCAGCAGCCCTCTAAAGGGTTATCCCAGGGGCTACACCTTC	CASSPLKGYPRGYTF
.	TRBV28	.	TRBJ1-2	TGTGCCAGCAGTTTATTAGATTTATCTGGCTACACCTTC	CASSLLDLSGYTF
.	TRBV19	.	TRBJ2-1	TGTGCCAGTAGTATCCGGACTAACAATGAGCAGTTCTTC	CASSIRTNNEQFF
.	TRBV28	.	TRBJ1-3	TGTGCCAGCAGCCTGACACGAAACTCTGGAAACACCATATATTTT	CASSLTRNSGNTIYF
TRBD2	TRBV5-6	.	TRBJ2-1	TGTGCCAGCAGCTTGGGGCGGGAGGGAGGATTCTTC	CASSLGREGGFF
.	TRBV7-3	once	TRBJ1-1	TGTGCCAGCAGCTTAAAGGGCGGGGGATGGGCTGAAGCTTTCTTT	CASSLKGGGWAEAFF
.	TRBV6-4	.	TRBJ2-3	TGTGCCAGCAGCACCCATCTCCAGTATTTT	CASSTHLQYF
.	TRBV18	.	TRBJ2-1	TGTGCCAGCTCACCACTAGGAAGCTCCTACAATGAGCAGTTCTTC	CASSPLGSSYNEQFF
.	TRBV12-3/TRBV12-4	.	TRBJ2-5	TGTGCCAGCAGCCGGGATGAGGTGGAGACCCAGTACTTC	CASSRDEVETQYF
.	TRBV6-1	once	TRBJ2-7	TGTGCCAGCAGTGAAGGAGGTTACGAGCAGTACTTC	CASSEGGYEQYF
.	TRBV18	.	TRBJ2-5	TGTGCCAGCTCCGACCAAGAGACCCAGTACTTC	CASSDQETQYF
.	TRBV7-2	.	TRBJ1-2	TGTGCCAGCAGCTTAGGTGGTTATGGCTACACCTTC	CASSLGGYGYTF
.	TRBV10-1	.	TRBJ1-2	TGCGCCAGCAGTGCCGGGTTTGGCTACACCTTC	CASSAGFGYTF
.	TRBV5-1	once	TRBJ2-2	TGCGCCAGCAGCTCGGAGAGGGAGAGGGCGAACACCGGGGAGCTGTTTTTT	CASSSERERANTGELFF
TRBD1	TRBV5-1	.	TRBJ2-7	TGCGCCAGCAGCTGGACAGGGGGCGAGCAGTACTTC	CASSWTGGEQYF
.	TRBV24-1	.	TRBJ2-1	TGTGCCACCAGTGATCTGACCCCAATACGGTTCTTC	CATSDLTPIRFF
.	TRBV10-1	.	TRBJ2-2	TGCGCCAGCAGTGAGTCTGCATACACCGGGGAGCTGTTTTTT	CASSESAYTGELFF
.	TRBV13	.	TRBJ1-6	TGTGCCAGCAGCCGAAGAGCCCCCAAACAGGGTATTCGTTCACCCCTCCACTTT	CASSRRAPKQGIRSPLHF
.	TRBV15	.	TRBJ1-1	TGTGCCACCAGCAGAGATCACACTGAAGCTTTCTTT	CATSRDHTEAFF
TRBD1	TRBV29-1	.	TRBJ1-4	TGCAGCGTTCGACAGGGGGCAGGCGAAAAACTGTTTTTT	CSVRQGAGEKLFF
.	TRBV11-2	.	TRBJ2-1	TGTGCCAGCAGCTTGTTTGGCGGTTCTATGGATGAGCAGTTCTTC	CASSLFGGSMDEQFF
TRBD2	TRBV5-1	once	TRBJ2-2	TGCGCCAGCAGCACCGGGACTAGCGATGGTGGCGGGGAGCTGTTTTTT	CASSTGTSDGGGELFF
.	TRBV4-1	.	TRBJ2-1	TGCGCCAGCAGCCAAGTGTCCGGTTACGGTGAGCAGTTCTTC	CASSQVSGYGEQFF
.	TRBV6-5	.	TRBJ2-2	TGTGCCAGCAGTTCAGGGGGGAGACACACCGGGGAGCTGTTTTTT	CASSSGGRHTGELFF
.	TRBV19	.	TRBJ2-7	TGTGCCAGTAGTAGGACACATTCCTACGAGCAGTACTTC	CASSRTHSYEQYF
.	TRBV19	.	TRBJ1-2	TGTGCCAGTAGTATGACGGCGCACTATGGCTACACCTTC	CASSMTAHYGYTF
TRBD1	TRBV30	.	TRBJ1-2	TGTGCCTGGAGTGCTGGGACAGGGGGCGGCTATGGCTACACCTTC	CAWSAGTGGGYGYTF
.	TRBV27	once	TRBJ1-5	TGTGCCAGCAGACCCGGGACGGATTTTAATCAGCCCCAGCATTTT	CASRPGTDFNQPQHF
.	TRBV2	.	TRBJ2-7	TGTGCCAGCAGTGAAGCGCGAGGTAGAGCCTACGAGCAGTACTTC	CASSEARGRAYEQYF